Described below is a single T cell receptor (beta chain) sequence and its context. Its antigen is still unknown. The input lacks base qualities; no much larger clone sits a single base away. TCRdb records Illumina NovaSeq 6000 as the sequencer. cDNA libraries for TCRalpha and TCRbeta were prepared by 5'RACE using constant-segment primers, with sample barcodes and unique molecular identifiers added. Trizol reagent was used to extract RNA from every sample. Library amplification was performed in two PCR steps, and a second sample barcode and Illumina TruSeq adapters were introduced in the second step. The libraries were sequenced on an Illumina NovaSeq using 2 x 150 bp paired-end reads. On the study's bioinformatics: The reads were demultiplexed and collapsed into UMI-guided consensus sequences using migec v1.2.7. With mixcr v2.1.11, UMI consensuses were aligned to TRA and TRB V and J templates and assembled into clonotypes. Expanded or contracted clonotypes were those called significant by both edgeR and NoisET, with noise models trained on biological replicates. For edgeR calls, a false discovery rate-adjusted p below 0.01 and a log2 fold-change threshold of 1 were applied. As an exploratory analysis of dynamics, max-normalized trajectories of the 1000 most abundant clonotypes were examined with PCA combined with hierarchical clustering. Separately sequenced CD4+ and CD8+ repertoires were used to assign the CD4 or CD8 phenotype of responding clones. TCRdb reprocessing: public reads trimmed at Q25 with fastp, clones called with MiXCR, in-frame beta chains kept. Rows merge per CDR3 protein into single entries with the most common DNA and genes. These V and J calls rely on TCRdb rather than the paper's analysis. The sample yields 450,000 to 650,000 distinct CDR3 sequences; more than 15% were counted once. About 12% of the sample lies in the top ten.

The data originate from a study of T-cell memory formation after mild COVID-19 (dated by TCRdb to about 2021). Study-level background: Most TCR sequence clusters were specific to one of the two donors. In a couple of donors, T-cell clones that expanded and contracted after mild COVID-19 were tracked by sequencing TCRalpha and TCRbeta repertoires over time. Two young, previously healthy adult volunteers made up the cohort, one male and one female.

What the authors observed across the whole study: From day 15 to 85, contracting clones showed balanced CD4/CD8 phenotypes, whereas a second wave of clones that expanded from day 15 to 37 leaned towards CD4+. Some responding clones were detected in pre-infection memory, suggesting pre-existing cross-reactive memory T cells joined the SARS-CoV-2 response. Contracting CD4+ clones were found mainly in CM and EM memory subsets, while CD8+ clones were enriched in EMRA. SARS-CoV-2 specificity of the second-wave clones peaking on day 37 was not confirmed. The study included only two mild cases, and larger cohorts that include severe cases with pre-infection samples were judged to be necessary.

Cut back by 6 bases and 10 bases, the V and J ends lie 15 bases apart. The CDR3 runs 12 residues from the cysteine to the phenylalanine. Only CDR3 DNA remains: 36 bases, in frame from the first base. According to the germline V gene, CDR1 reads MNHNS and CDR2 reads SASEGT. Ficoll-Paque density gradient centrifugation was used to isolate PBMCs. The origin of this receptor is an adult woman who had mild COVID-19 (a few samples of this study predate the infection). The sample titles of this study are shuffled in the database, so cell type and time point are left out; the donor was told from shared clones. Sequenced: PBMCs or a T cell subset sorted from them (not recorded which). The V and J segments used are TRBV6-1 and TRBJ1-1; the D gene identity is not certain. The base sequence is TGTGCCAGCAGCATCCTAGGACGGGCAGCTTTCTTT. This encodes CASSILGRAAFF.